Sequencing of this T cell receptor (beta chain) was carried out in a study of shared clonotypes between healthy human individuals. Turning to the study itself: Each donor's CD8 memory used one plate, CD8 naive two, each CD4 subset three. Study findings and constraints: Sorted-subset samples were not fully sequenced, rarefaction indicated.

Measured with immunoSEQ multiplex PCR; TCRdb has only the in-frame clones, and not every one. The profile covers more than 400,000 clones, with almost 97% appearing a single time and about 0.064% taken by the ten largest. This CDR3 is 14 amino acids long. V shed 6 bases, J shed 1 base, and the junction held 5 bases outside the gene matches. Per the germline V gene, CDR1 is SQVTM and CDR2 is ANQGSEA. Donors comprised only Caucasian adults living in Nashville, Tennessee. About this clone: Its antigen remains unknown.

V is TRBV29-1 and J is TRBJ2-2; 7 bases match TRBD2. This sequence originates from a woman aged 25 to 45 in good health. Sequencing was performed on naive CD4+ T cells sorted from blood. The subset here: CD45RA+ positively selected. CDR3 amino acids: CSVRERENTGELFF. In nucleotides, the CDR3 is TGCAGCGTCCGAGAGCGGGAGAACACCGGGGAGCTGTTTTTT.